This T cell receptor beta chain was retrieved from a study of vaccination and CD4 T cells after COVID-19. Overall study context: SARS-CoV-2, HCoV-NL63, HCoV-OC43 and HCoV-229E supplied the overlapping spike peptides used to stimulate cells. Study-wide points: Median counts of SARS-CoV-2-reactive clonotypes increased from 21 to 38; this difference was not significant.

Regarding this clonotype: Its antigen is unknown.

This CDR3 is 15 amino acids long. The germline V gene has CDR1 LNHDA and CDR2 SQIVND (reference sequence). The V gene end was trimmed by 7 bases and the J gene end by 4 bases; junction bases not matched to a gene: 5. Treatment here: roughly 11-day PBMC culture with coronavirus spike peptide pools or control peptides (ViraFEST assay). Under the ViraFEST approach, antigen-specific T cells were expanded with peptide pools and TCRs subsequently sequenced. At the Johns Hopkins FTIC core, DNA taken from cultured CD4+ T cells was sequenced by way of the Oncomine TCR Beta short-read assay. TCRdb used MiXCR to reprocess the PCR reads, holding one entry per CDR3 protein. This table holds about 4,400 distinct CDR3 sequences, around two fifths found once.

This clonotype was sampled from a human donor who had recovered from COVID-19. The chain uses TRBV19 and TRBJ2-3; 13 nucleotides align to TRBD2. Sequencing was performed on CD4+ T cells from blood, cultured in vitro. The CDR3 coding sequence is TGTGCCAGTAAGAGGACTAGCGGGAGCGCAGATACGCAGTATTTT. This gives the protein CASKRTSGSADTQYF.